Given below is one TCR beta chain in context. The data were obtained in a study of cytomegalovirus exposure and HLA in healthy donors. Primers included in the PCR were 60 Vbeta and 13 Jbeta primers. Study processing details: In a later analysis, of around 80 million unique beta chains, 9 million to 11 million appeared in at least two donors. Sequencing used immunoSEQ multiplex PCR; TCRdb keeps in-frame clones, though not all of them. The V and J calls and clone size were taken over from that table, and D and trimming were inferred from the DNA. Of approximately 69,000 clones in the sample, 76% were seen once. Trimming took off 0 bases at V and 3 bases at J, with 11 bases between the two ends. This CDR3 contains 15 residues. Germline assignment: CDR1 MGHRA and CDR2 YSYEKL.

The sample taken for sequencing was PBMCs. This clonotype was sampled from a man between 18 and 35 years old in good health and CMV-seronegative. The chain links TRBV4-1 to TRBJ1-2; TRBD1 is a possible D gene (5 bases). DNA of the CDR3: TGCGCCAGCAGCCAAGATTTTTCGGGGGACTATGGCTACACCTTC. Its protein product is CASSQDFSGDYGYTF.